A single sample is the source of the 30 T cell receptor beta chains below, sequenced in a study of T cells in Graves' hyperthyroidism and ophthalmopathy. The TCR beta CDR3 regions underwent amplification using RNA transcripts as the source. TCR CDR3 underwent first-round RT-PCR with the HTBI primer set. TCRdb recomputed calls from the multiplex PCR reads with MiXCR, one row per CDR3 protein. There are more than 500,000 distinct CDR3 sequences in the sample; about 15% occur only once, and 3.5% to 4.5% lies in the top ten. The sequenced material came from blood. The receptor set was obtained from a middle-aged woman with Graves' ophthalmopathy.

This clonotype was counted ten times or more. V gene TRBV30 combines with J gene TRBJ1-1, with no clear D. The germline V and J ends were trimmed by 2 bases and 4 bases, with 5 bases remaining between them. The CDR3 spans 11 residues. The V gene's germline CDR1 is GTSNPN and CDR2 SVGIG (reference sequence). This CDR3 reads CAWSLGTEAFF. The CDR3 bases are TGTGCCTGGAGTTTAGGCACTGAAGCTTTCTTT. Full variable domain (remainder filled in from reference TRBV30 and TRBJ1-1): SQTIHQWPATLVQPVGSPLSLECTVEGTSNPNLYWYRQAAGRGLQLLFYSVGIGQISSEVPQNLSASRPQDRQFILSSKKLLLSDSGFYLCAWSLGTEAFFGQGTRLTVV.

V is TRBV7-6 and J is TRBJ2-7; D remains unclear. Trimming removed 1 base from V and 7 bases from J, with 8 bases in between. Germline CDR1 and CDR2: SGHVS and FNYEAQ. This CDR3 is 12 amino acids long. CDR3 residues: CASSLDEREQYF. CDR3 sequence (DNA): TGTGCCAGCAGCTTAGATGAGAGGGAGCAGTACTTC.

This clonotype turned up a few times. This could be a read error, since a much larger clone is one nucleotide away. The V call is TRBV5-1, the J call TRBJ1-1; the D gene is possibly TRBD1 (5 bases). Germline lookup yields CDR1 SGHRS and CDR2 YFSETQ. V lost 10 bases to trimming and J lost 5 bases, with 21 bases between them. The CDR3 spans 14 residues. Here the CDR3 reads CAGTPGTSETEAFF. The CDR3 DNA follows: TGCGCCGGCACCCCCGGGACCTCGGAAACTGAAGCTTTCTTT. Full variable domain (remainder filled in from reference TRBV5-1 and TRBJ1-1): KAGVTQTPRYLIKTRGQQVTLSCSPISGHRSVSWYQQTPGQGLQFLFEYFSETQRNKGNFPGRFSGRQFSNSRSEMNVSTLELGDSALYLCAGTPGTSETEAFFGQGTRLTVV.

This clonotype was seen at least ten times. The CDR3 loop is CAWKVVPLGTEAFF. The CDR3 region has the DNA TGTGCCTGGAAGGTGGTCCCGTTGGGCACTGAAGCTTTCTTT. The V and J genes are TRBV30 and TRBJ1-1; D not resolved. CDR1 GTSNPN and CDR2 SVGIG come from the germline V gene (reference sequence). V lost 4 bases, J lost 4 bases, and 16 bases lay in between. The CDR3 is made up of 14 amino acids.

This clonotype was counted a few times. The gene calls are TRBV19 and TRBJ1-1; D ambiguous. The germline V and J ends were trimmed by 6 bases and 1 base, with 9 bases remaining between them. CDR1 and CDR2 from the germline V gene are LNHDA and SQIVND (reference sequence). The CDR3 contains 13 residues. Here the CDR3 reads CASSPKGNTEAFF. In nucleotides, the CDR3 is TGTGCCAGTAGCCCCAAGGGGAACACTGAAGCTTTCTTT.

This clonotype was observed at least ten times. The CDR3 region has the DNA TGTGCCAGCAGCCTGGGGCCACTCGCCCCAGATACGCAGTATTTT. Translating it yields CASSLGPLAPDTQYF. The chain links TRBV12-3 or TRBV12-4 to TRBJ2-3; a weak D match, TRBD1 (5 bases). The CDR3 runs to 15 residues. Trimming stripped 6 bases from V and 4 bases from J, with 17 bases between.

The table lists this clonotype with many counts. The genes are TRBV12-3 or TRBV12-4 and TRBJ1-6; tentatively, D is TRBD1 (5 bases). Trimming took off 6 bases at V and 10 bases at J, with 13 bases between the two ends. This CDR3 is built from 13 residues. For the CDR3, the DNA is TGTGCCAGCAGGGGGCGCTTTGAGTCACCCCTCCACTTT. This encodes CASRGRFESPLHF.

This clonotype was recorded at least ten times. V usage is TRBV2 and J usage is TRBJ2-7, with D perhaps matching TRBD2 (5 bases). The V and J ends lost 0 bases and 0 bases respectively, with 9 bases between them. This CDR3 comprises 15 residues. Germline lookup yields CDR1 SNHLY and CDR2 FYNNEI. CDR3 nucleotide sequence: TGTGCCAGCAGTGAAGCGACGGGGAGCTCCTACGAGCAGTACTTC. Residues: CASSEATGSSYEQYF.

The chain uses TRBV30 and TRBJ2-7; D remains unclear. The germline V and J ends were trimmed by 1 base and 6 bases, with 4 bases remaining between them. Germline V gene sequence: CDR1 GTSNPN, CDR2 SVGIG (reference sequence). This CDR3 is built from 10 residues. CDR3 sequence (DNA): TGTGCCTGGAGTGAATCCGAGCAGTACTTC. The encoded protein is CAWSESEQYF.

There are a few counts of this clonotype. CDR3 in DNA: TGCGCCAGCAGCCAAATGACTAGCGGGAGGGCTGGCGGGGAGCTGTTTTTT. It yields the protein CASSQMTSGRAGGELFF. The chain uses TRBV4-3 and TRBJ2-2, with 14 positions matching TRBD2. Germline V gives CDR1 LGHNA, CDR2 YSLEER. V lost 2 bases to trimming and J lost 7 bases; unmatched junction nucleotides: 6. The CDR3 totals 17 residues.

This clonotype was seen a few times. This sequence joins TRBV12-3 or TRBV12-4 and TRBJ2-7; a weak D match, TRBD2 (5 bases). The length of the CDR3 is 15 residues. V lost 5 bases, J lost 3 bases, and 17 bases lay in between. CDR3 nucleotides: TGTGCCAGCAGTGGTTTGTGGTCGGGATACTACGAGCAGTACTTC. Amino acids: CASSGLWSGYYEQYF.

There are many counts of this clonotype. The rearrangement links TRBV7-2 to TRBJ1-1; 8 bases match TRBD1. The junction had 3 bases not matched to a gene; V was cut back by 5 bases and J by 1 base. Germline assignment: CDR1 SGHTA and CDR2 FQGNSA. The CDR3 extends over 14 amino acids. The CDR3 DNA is TGTGCCAGCAGCCACGGACAGGGGAACACTGAAGCTTTCTTT. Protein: CASSHGQGNTEAFF.

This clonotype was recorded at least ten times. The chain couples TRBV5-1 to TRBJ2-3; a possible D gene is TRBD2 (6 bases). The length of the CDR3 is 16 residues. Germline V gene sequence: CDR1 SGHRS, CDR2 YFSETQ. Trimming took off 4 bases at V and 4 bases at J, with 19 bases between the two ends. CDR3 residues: CASSELANSQADTQYF. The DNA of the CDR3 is TGCGCCAGCAGCGAACTAGCTAACTCCCAGGCAGATACGCAGTATTTT. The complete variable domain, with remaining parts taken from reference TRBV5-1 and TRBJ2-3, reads KAGVTQTPRYLIKTRGQQVTLSCSPISGHRSVSWYQQTPGQGLQFLFEYFSETQRNKGNFPGRFSGRQFSNSRSEMNVSTLELGDSALYLCASSELANSQADTQYFGPGTRLTVL.

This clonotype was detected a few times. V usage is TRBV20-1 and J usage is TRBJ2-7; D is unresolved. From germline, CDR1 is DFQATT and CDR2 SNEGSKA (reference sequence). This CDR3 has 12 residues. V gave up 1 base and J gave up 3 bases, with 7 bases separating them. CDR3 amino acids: CSARGLCYEQYF. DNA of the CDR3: TGCAGTGCTAGAGGTCTCTGCTACGAGCAGTACTTC.

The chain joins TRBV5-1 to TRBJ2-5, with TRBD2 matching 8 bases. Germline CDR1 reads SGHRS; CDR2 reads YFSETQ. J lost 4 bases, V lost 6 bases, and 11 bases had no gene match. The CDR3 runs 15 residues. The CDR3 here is CASNAQSGRLETQYF. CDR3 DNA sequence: TGCGCCAGCAACGCCCAAAGCGGGAGATTAGAGACCCAGTACTTC.

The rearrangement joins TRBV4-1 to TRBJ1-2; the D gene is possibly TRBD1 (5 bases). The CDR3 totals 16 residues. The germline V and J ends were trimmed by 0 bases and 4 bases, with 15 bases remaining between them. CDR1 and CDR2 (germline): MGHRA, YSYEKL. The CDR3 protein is CASSQDQGSFIYGYTF. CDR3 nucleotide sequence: TGCGCCAGCAGCCAAGATCAGGGCAGCTTCATCTATGGCTACACCTTC.

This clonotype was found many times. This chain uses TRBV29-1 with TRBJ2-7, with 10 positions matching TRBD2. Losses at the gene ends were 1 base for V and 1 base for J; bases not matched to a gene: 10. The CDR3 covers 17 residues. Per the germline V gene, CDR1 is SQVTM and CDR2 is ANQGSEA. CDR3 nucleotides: TGCAGCGTTGAAGTCTCAGCGGGAGGGCCTACATCCTACGAGCAGTACTTC. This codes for CSVEVSAGGPTSYEQYF.

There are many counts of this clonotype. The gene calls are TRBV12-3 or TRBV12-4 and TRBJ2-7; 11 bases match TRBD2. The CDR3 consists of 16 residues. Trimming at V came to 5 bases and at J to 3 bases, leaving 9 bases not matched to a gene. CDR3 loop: CASSAGTSGAGYEQYF. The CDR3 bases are TGTGCCAGCAGTGCCGGGACTAGCGGAGCGGGCTACGAGCAGTACTTC.

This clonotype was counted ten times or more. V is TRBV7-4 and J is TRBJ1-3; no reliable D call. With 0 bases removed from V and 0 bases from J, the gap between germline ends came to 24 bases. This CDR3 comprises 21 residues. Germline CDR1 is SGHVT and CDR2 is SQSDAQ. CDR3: CASSLAVGLSNLANSGNTIYF. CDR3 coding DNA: TGTGCCAGCAGCTTAGCGGTCGGTCTCAGCAACCTGGCGAACTCTGGAAACACCATATATTTT.

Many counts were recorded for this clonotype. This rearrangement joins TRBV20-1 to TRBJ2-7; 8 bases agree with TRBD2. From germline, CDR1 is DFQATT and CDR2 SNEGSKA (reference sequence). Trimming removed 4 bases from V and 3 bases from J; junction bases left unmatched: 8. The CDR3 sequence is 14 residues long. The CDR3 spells CSATGGRLNYEQYF. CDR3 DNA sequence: TGCAGTGCTACGGGCGGGAGGCTGAACTACGAGCAGTACTTC.

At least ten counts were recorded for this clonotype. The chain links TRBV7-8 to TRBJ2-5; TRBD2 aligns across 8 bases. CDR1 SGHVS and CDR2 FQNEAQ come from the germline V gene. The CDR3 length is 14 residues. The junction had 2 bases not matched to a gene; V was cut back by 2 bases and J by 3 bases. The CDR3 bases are TGTGCCAGCAGCTTACCGGGACTAGAAGAGACCCAGTACTTC. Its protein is CASSLPGLEETQYF.

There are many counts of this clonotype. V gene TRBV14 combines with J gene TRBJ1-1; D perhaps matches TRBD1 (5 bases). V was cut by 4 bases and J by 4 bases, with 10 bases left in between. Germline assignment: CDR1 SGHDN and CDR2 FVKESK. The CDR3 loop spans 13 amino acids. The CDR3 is CASSRGSATEAFF. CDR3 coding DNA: TGTGCCAGCAGCCGGGGGTCGGCCACTGAAGCTTTCTTT.

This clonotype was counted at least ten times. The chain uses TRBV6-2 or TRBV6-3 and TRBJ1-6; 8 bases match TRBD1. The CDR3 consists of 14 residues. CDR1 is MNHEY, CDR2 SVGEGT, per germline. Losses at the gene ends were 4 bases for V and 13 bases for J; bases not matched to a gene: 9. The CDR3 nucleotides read TGTGCCAGCAGTTCCCGGGACAGGATTCGGCCCCTCCACTTT. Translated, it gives CASSSRDRIRPLHF.

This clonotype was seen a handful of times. DNA for the CDR3: TGTGCCAGCAGTCAAAGTTTCGGACAGGCGCGAAACACTGAAGCTTTCTTT. The encoded protein is CASSQSFGQARNTEAFF. V and J are TRBV6-2 or TRBV6-3 and TRBJ1-1; the match to TRBD1 covers 7 bases. CDR3 length equals 17 residues. Germline lookup yields CDR1 MNHEY and CDR2 SVGEGT. After removal of 5 bases from V and 2 bases from J, the junction contained 14 bases not matched to a gene.

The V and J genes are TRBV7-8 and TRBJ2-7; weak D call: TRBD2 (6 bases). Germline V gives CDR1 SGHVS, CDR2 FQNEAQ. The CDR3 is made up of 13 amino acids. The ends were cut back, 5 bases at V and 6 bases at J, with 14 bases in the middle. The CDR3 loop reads CASSLSGRAEQYF. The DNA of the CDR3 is TGTGCCAGCAGCCTTAGCGGCCGGGCCGAGCAGTACTTC.

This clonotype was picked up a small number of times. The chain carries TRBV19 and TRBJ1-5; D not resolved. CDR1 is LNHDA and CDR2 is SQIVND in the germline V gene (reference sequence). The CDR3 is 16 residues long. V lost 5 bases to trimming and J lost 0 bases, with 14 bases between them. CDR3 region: CASSPEDGNSNQPQHF. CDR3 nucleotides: TGTGCCAGTAGTCCCGAAGACGGTAATAGCAATCAGCCCCAGCATTTT.

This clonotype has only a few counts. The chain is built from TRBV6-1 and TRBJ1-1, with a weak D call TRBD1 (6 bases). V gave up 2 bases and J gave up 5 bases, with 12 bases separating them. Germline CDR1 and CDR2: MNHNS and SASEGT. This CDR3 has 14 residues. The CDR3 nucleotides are TGTGCCAGCAGTGAACTGGGGGCAGCAACTGAAGCTTTCTTT. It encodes CASSELGAATEAFF.

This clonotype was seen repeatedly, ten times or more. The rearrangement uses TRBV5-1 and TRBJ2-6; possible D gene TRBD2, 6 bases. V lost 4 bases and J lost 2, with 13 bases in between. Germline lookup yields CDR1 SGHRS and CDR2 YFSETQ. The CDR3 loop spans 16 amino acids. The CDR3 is CASSPTPGAGANVLTF. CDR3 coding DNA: TGCGCCAGCAGCCCTACCCCGGGGGCTGGGGCCAACGTCCTGACTTTC. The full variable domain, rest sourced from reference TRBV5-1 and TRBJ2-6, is KAGVTQTPRYLIKTRGQQVTLSCSPISGHRSVSWYQQTPGQGLQFLFEYFSETQRNKGNFPGRFSGRQFSNSRSEMNVSTLELGDSALYLCASSPTPGAGANVLTFGAGSRLTVL.

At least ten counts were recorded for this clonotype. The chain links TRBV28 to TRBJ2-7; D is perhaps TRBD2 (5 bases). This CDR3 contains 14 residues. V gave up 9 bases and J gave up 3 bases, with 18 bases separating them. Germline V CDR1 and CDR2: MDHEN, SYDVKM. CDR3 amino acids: CASISREPGYEQYF. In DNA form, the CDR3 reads TGTGCCAGTATAAGTAGGGAGCCTGGCTACGAGCAGTACTTC.

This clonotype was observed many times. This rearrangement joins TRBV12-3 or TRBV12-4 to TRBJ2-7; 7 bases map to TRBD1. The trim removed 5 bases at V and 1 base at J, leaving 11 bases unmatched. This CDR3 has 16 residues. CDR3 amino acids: CASSTNLPGQSYEQYF. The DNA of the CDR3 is TGTGCCAGCAGTACGAACCTTCCGGGACAGTCCTACGAGCAGTACTTC.